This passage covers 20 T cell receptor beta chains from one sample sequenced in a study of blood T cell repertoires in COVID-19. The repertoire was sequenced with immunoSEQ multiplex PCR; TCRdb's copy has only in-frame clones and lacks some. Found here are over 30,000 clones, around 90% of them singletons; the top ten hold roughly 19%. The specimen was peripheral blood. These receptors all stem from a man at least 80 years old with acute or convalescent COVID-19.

The CDR3 nucleotides read TGTGCCAGCAGTCCTGGGCTCGGAAACACCATATATTTT. It specifies CASSPGLGNTIYF. The genes are TRBV27 and TRBJ1-3; no firm D call. In germline, CDR1 is MNHEY, CDR2 SMNVEV (reference sequence). Trimming removed 5 bases at V and 4 bases at J, with 9 bases between. The CDR3 is 13 amino acids.

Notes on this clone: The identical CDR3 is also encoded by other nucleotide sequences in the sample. For the CDR3, the DNA is TGTGCCTGGAGTGTAGGGAGGGGGGATACGCAGTATTTT. Protein product: CAWSVGRGDTQYF. The chain has TRBV30 and TRBJ2-3; tentative D call: TRBD2 (7 bases). Trimming shortened V by 0 bases and J by 6 bases, and 10 bases separated the two germline ends. CDR1 and CDR2 (germline): GTSNPN, SVGIG (reference sequence). The CDR3 runs 13 residues.

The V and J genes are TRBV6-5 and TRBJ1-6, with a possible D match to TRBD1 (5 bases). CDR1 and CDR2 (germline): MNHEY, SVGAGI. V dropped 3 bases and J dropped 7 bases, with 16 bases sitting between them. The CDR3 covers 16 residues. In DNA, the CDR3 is TGTGCCAGCAGTTATAGCCGGGGGACGGGGAATTCACCCCTCCACTTT. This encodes CASSYSRGTGNSPLHF.

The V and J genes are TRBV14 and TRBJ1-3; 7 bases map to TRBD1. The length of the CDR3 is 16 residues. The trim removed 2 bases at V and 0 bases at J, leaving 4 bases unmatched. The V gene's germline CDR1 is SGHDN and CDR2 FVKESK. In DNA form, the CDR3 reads TGTGCCAGCAGCCAACGACAGGGATACTCTGGAAACACCATATATTTT. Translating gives CASSQRQGYSGNTIYF.

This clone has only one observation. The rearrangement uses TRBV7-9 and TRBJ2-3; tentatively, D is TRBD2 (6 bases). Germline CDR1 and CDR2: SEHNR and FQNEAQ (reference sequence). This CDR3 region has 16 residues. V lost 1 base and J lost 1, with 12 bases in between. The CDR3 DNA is TGTGCCAGCAGCTTAGTCTCGATAGCGGGCACAGATACGCAGTATTTT. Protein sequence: CASSLVSIAGTDTQYF.

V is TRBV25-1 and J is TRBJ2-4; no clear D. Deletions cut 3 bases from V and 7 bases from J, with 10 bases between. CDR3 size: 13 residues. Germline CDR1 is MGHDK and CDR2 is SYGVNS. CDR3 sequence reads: CASSDSVPNIQYF. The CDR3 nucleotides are TGTGCCAGCAGTGATTCGGTACCGAACATTCAGTACTTC.

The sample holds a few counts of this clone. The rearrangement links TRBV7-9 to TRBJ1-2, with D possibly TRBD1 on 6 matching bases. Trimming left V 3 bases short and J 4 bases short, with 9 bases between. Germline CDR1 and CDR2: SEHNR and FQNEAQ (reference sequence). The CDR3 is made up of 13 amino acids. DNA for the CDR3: TGTGCCAGCAGCTTGGAGGACAGCTATGGCTACACCTTC. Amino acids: CASSLEDSYGYTF.

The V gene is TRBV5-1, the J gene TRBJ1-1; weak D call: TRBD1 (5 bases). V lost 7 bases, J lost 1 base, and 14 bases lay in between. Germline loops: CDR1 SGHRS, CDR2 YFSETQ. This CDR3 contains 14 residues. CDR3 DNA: TGCGCCAGCTACTCTACGACAGAGAACACTGAAGCTTTCTTT. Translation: CASYSTTENTEAFF.

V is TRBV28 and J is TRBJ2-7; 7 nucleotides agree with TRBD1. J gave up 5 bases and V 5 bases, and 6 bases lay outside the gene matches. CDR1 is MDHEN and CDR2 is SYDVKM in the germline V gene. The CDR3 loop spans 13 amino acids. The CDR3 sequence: CASSPQGVHEQYF. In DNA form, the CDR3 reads TGTGCCAGCAGTCCTCAGGGGGTACACGAGCAGTACTTC.

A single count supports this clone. The CDR3 nucleotides are TGTGCCAGCAGCCCAGTCACAGATACGCAGTATTTT. This gives the protein CASSPVTDTQYF. V gene TRBV11-2 combines with J gene TRBJ2-3; no clear D. This CDR3 is built from 12 residues. The germline CDR1 and CDR2 sequences are SGHAT and FQNNGV. Trimming cost V 5 bases and J 2 bases, with 5 bases left between them.

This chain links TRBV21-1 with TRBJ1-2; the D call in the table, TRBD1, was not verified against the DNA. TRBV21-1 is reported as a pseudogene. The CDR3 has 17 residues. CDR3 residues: CASSGQPRRNSGYGYTF. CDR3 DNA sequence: TGTGCCAGCAGCGGACAGCCCCGACGGAACTCGGGCTATGGCTACACCTTC.

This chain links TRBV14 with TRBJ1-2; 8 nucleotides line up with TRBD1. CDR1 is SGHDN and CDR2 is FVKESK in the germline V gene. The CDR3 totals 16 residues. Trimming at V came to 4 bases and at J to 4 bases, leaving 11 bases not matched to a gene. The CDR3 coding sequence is TGTGCCAGCAGCCCCAACCTGGACAGGGTAAGCTATGGCTACACCTTC. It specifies CASSPNLDRVSYGYTF.

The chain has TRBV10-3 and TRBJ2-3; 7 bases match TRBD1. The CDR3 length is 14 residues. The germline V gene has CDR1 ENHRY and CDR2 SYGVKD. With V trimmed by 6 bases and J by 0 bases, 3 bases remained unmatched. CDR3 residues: CAISPGGSTDTQYF. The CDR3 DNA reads TGTGCCATCAGCCCAGGGGGTAGCACAGATACGCAGTATTTT.

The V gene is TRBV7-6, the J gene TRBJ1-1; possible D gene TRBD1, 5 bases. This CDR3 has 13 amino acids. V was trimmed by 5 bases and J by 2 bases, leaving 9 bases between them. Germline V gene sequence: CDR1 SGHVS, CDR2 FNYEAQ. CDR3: CASSLDSNTEAFF. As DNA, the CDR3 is TGTGCCAGCAGCCTTGACAGTAACACTGAAGCTTTCTTT.

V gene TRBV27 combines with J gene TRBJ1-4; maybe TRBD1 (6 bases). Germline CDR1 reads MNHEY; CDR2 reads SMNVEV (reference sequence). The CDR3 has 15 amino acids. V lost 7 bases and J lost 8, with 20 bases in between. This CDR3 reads CASTPGQPGGEKLFF. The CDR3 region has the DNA TGTGCCAGCACCCCAGGACAGCCCGGCGGGGAAAAACTGTTTTTT.

In DNA form, the CDR3 reads TGCGCCAGCAGCTTGGGCCAGGGGAAGAACACTGAAGCTTTCTTT. Protein: CASSLGQGKNTEAFF. V gene TRBV5-1 combines with J gene TRBJ1-1; a possible D gene is TRBD1 (6 bases). Trimming cost V 0 bases and J 1 base, with 10 bases left between them. Germline loops: CDR1 SGHRS, CDR2 YFSETQ. The CDR3 spans 15 residues.

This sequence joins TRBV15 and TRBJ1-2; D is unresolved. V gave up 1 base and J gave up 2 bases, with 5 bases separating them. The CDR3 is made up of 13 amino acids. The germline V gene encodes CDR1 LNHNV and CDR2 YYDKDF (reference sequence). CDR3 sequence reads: CATSRGANYGYTF. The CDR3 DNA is TGTGCCACCAGCAGAGGAGCCAACTATGGCTACACCTTC.

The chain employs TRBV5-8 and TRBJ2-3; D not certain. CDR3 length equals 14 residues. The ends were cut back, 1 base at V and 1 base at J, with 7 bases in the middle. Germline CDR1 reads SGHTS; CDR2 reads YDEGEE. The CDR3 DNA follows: TGTGCCAGCAGCTTGTTGTCGGGCACAGATACGCAGTATTTT. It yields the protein CASSLLSGTDTQYF.

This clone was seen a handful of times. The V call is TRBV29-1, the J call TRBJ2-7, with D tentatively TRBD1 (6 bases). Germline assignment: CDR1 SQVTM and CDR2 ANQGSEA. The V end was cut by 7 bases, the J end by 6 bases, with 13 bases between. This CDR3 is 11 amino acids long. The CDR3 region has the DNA TGCAGCGCTGAGAGGGGGACCGAGCAGTACTTC. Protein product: CSAERGTEQYF.

CDR3 residues: CAWSVFRVYGYTF. In DNA, the CDR3 is TGTGCCTGGAGTGTATTCAGGGTCTATGGCTACACCTTC. The chain is built from TRBV30 and TRBJ1-2, with a weak D call TRBD1 (5 bases). V dropped 0 bases and J dropped 4 bases, with 9 bases sitting between them. Germline V gene sequence: CDR1 GTSNPN, CDR2 SVGIG (reference sequence). This CDR3 region has 13 residues.